This T cell receptor (beta chain) was recovered during a study of graft-versus-host responses after intestinal transplantation. The wider study: Multivisceral, liver-intestinal, or isolated intestinal transplants were performed in recipients. Among the recipients, all got anti-thymocyte globulin induction and then tacrolimus and steroids for about 3 years.

Overall study results and limits: Within allografts, high graft-versus-host to host-versus-graft clonal ratios were seen among patients with graft-donor T cell macrochimerism.

On this clone itself: Its cognate antigen is unknown.

Germline trimming cut 5 bases from V and 7 bases from J; bases unmatched to any gene: 13. The CDR3 is 15 amino acids. CDR1 is SGHTA and CDR2 is FQGNSA in the germline V gene. Produced via immunoSEQ multiplex PCR; TCRdb's table is partial and in-frame only. The sample has 100,000 to 140,000 clones; roughly 87% are singletons. The J gene is TRBJ2-5, the V gene TRBV7-2, with 7 nucleotides matching TRBD1. The specimen was unstimulated CD4+ T cells sorted from spleen or lymph node cells, collected before transplant. The receptor was derived from a human donor who was the organ donor for an intestinal transplant. CDR3 sequence: CASSARQGTWGTQYF. The CDR3 DNA follows: TGTGCCAGCAGCGCACGACAGGGTACCTGGGGGACCCAGTACTTC.